This TCR beta chain was found in a study of T cells after yellow fever vaccination. Study-level points and caveats: Contamination of FACS-sorted repertoires by abundant clonotypes from the bulk population could occur. Booster samples showed a return of most primary-vaccination clones (roughly 96% CD4, about 87% CD8).

Germline V lookup: CDR1 SGDLS, CDR2 YYNGEE. There are 13 residues in the CDR3. Trimming took 3 bases from V and 5 from J; bases not matched to a gene: 4. With regard to this clonotype: The antigen is unknown.

TCRdb re-called the 5' RACE reads through MiXCR, storing one row per CDR3 protein. Here the sample spans a few hundred thousand distinct CDR3 sequences, roughly 17% being singletons. This chain joins TRBV9 and TRBJ1-2; 7 bases fit TRBD1. This receptor was obtained from a young man who received the YFV17D yellow fever vaccine. The specimen comprised PBMCs, sampled 5 days after the first yellow fever vaccination. CDR3 DNA sequence: TGTGCCAGCAGCGGCACAGGGGCTTATGGCTACACCTTC. This encodes CASSGTGAYGYTF.